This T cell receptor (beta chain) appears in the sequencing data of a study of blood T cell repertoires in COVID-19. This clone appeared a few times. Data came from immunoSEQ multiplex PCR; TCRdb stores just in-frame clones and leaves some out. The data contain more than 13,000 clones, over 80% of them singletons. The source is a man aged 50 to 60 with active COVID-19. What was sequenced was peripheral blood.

The CDR3 bases are TGTGCCACCAGCATCCGCGCAGGACAGGGGGCTCTAGCCAAAAACATTCAGTACTTC. It specifies CATSIRAGQGALAKNIQYF. The chain has TRBV15 and TRBJ2-4; 11 positions match TRBD1. Germline CDR1 and CDR2: LNHNV and YYDKDF (reference sequence). Trimming took 4 bases from V and 0 from J; bases not matched to a gene: 11. This CDR3 has 19 amino acids.